This entry is about one T cell receptor beta chain. The data originate from a study of blood T cell repertoires in COVID-19. About the research overall: COVID-19 samples, acute and convalescent, were from the United States, Italy and Spain.

Germline assignment: CDR1 MNHNS and CDR2 SASEGT. CDR3 length: 19 residues. J was trimmed by 4 bases and V by 2 bases; bases with no gene match: 13. Here immunoSEQ multiplex PCR was the method, and the copy in TCRdb shows in-frame clones only, minus some. The sample shows around 80,000 clones, around 90% of them seen only once. This clonotype originated in an elderly woman with acute or convalescent COVID-19. V gene TRBV6-1 combines with J gene TRBJ2-6; the match to TRBD2 covers 8 bases. Sequencing was performed on peripheral blood. The CDR3 protein is CASSERATSGLWGANVLTF. The CDR3 nucleotides read TGTGCCAGCAGTGAAAGGGCCACTAGCGGTCTCTGGGGGGCCAACGTCCTGACTTTC.